The 23 T cell receptor beta chains below come from one sample, sequenced in a study of blood T cell repertoires in COVID-19. The repertoire was sequenced with immunoSEQ multiplex PCR; TCRdb's copy has only in-frame clones and lacks some. Counted here are 250,000 to 300,000 clones, roughly nine tenths occurring once; the ten biggest clones make up about 2.2%. The sample taken for sequencing was peripheral blood. The receptors stem from a woman between 45 and 65 years old who had recovered from COVID-19.

The J gene is TRBJ1-2, the V gene TRBV30; TRBD1 might be the D (5 bases). V lost 1 base, J lost 7 bases, and 10 bases lay in between. The germline CDR1 and CDR2 sequences are GTSNPN and SVGIG (reference sequence). The CDR3 has 12 amino acids. CDR3 in amino acids: CAWSATAGGYTF. The CDR3 coding sequence is TGTGCCTGGAGTGCGACAGCGGGTGGCTACACCTTC.

This rearrangement joins TRBV5-4 to TRBJ2-5; 13 bases match TRBD2. Germline V gene sequence: CDR1 SGHNT, CDR2 YYREEE (reference sequence). The CDR3 extends over 16 amino acids. The trim removed 1 base at V and 5 bases at J, leaving 5 bases unmatched. This CDR3 reads CASSLTSGGAGETQYF. The CDR3 coding sequence is TGTGCCAGCAGCTTGACTAGCGGGGGGGCCGGGGAGACCCAGTACTTC.

The chain links TRBV6-5 to TRBJ1-2, with TRBD1 matching over 10 bases. Germline CDR1 is MNHEY and CDR2 is SVGAGI. The CDR3 is made up of 14 amino acids. J lost 5 bases, V lost 6 bases, and 6 bases had no gene match. The CDR3 nucleotides read TGTGCCAGCAGCCGACAGGGGGCAGAATATGGCTACACCTTC. Protein product: CASSRQGAEYGYTF.

This sequence joins TRBV11-2 and TRBJ2-7; 7 bases are shared with TRBD2. The CDR3 consists of 15 residues. Germline values: CDR1 SGHAT, CDR2 FQNNGV. With V trimmed by 3 bases and J by 6 bases, 11 bases remained unmatched. This CDR3 is CASSLPGGGDREQYF. CDR3 nucleotide sequence: TGTGCCAGCAGCTTGCCGGGGGGTGGGGACCGCGAGCAGTACTTC.

The V and J genes are TRBV29-1 and TRBJ1-3; no clear D gene. Germline V lookup: CDR1 SQVTM, CDR2 ANQGSEA. CDR3 length: 13 residues. V was cut by 0 bases and J by 4 bases, with 7 bases left in between. CDR3 sequence reads: CSVEESLGNTIYF. The CDR3 DNA reads TGCAGCGTTGAAGAGTCTCTCGGAAACACCATATATTTT.

V and J are TRBV3-1 (or the pseudogene TRBV3-2) and TRBJ2-2, with 13 bases identical to TRBD2. This CDR3 region has 19 residues. V was pared by 1 base and J by 5 bases, with 10 bases of the junction left unmatched. The germline V gene encodes CDR1 LGHDT and CDR2 YNNKEL (reference sequence). The CDR3 reads CASSQGYTSGGARTGELFF. The CDR3 region has the DNA TGTGCCAGCAGCCAAGGCTATACTAGCGGGGGGGCACGGACCGGGGAGCTGTTTTTT.

The table lists this clone with a count of one. This CDR3 is CSTSDSNYYEQYF. The DNA of the CDR3 is TGCAGCACTTCGGACAGTAACTACTACGAGCAGTACTTC. The chain employs TRBV29-1 and TRBJ2-7, with D possibly being TRBD1 (6 bases). The CDR3 extends over 13 amino acids. Germline V lookup: CDR1 SQVTM, CDR2 ANQGSEA. V shed 8 bases and J shed 3 bases, with 17 bases lying between them.

CDR3 protein: CSVVTEFEQYF. The CDR3 coding sequence is TGCAGCGTTGTGACTGAATTCGAGCAGTACTTC. The chain combines TRBV29-1 with TRBJ2-7; D unclear. V gave up 4 bases and J gave up 6 bases, with 10 bases separating them. CDR3 length equals 11 residues. Germline CDR1 and CDR2: SQVTM and ANQGSEA.

The chain is built from TRBV19 and TRBJ2-3; TRBD2 matches at 12 bases. Per the germline V gene, CDR1 is LNHDA and CDR2 is SQIVND (reference sequence). V lost 3 bases and J lost 0; bases outside the gene matches: 7. CDR3 length equals 18 residues. As DNA, the CDR3 is TGTGCCAGTAGTATGATTTGGACTAGCGGGGCTAGCACAGATACGCAGTATTTT. It translates to CASSMIWTSGASTDTQYF.

This sequence joins TRBV28 and TRBJ1-5, with D unclear. The CDR3 has 14 amino acids. Trimming left V 6 bases short and J 0 bases short, with 9 bases between. In germline, CDR1 is MDHEN, CDR2 SYDVKM. Here the CDR3 DNA reads TGTGCCAGCAGCTTCTCAGGTAGCAATCAGCCCCAGCATTTT. It is translated as CASSFSGSNQPQHF.

The J gene is TRBJ2-1, the V gene TRBV29-1; 7 bases are shared with TRBD2. Trimming removed 1 base from V and 0 bases from J; junction bases left unmatched: 6. Germline CDR1 and CDR2: SQVTM and ANQGSEA. The CDR3 runs to 16 residues. As DNA, the CDR3 is TGCAGCGTTGAAGTTGGGGGGGGGAGCTCCTACAATGAGCAGTTCTTC. Its protein is CSVEVGGGSSYNEQFF.

About this clone: A junction boundary mismatches the germline segment, possibly from a read error. This chain connects TRBV5-6 to TRBJ1-2, with 8 bases aligning to TRBD1. CDR1 is SGHDT and CDR2 is YYEEEE in the germline V gene. The CDR3 has 15 residues. CDR3 in DNA: TGTGCCAGCAGATTGGAGGACAGGGTAGGATATGGCTACACCTTC. Translated: CASRLEDRVGYGYTF.

The V gene is TRBV6-5, the J gene TRBJ1-6, with 7 bases that match TRBD1. The CDR3 is 15 residues long. The germline gives CDR1 MNHEY, CDR2 SVGAGI. Trimming took 6 bases from V and 2 from J; bases not matched to a gene: 4. The CDR3 protein is CASRETGTYNSPLHF. In DNA form, the CDR3 reads TGTGCCAGCAGGGAGACAGGGACCTATAATTCACCCCTCCACTTT.

CDR3 residues: CASSEQGGEKLFF. DNA for the CDR3: TGTGCCAGTAGCGAACAGGGGGGTGAAAAACTGTTTTTT. The chain uses TRBV19 and TRBJ1-4; TRBD1 matches 8 bases. With V trimmed by 6 bases and J by 7 bases, 4 bases remained unmatched. CDR3 length: 13 residues. Germline V CDR1 and CDR2: LNHDA, SQIVND (reference sequence). Combining the CDR3 with reference TRBV19 and TRBJ1-4 gives the whole variable domain DGGITQSPKYLFRKEGQNVTLSCEQNLNHDAMYWYRQDPGQGLRLIYYSQIVNDFQKGDIAEGYSVSREKKESFPLTVTSAQKNPTAFYLCASSEQGGEKLFFGSGTQLSVL.

This clone has a handful of counts. The chain carries TRBV18 and TRBJ2-5; no firm D call. The germline V and J ends were trimmed by 3 bases and 3 bases, with 8 bases remaining between them. The CDR3 is 13 amino acids. Germline V CDR1 and CDR2: KGHSH, LQKENI. CDR3 sequence (DNA): TGTGCCAGCTCACCTCCCACGGAAGAGACCCAGTACTTC. This gives the protein CASSPPTEETQYF.

V and J are TRBV3-1 (or the pseudogene TRBV3-2) and TRBJ1-1; possibly TRBD1 for D (5 bases). The CDR3 runs to 14 residues. V lost 5 bases and J lost 4, with 14 bases in between. Germline assignment: CDR1 LGHDT and CDR2 YNNKEL (reference sequence). CDR3: CASSSTFGGTEAFF. Written as DNA, the CDR3 is TGTGCCAGCAGCTCAACTTTCGGGGGCACTGAAGCTTTCTTT.

V usage is TRBV11-3 and J usage is TRBJ2-3; TRBD1 agrees at 7 bases. In germline, CDR1 is SGHNT, CDR2 YENEEA. J lost 4 bases, V lost 0 bases, and 7 bases had no gene match. CDR3 length equals 16 residues. The DNA for the CDR3 is TGTGCCAGCAGCTTAGAGGCAGGGGGTCCGGCAGATACGCAGTATTTT. This gives the protein CASSLEAGGPADTQYF.

The J gene is TRBJ1-5, the V gene TRBV7-6, with D tentatively TRBD1 (5 bases). There are 14 residues in the CDR3. CDR1 and CDR2 (germline): SGHVS, FNYEAQ. Trimming took 0 bases from V and 5 from J, leaving 8 bases between them. CDR3 sequence (DNA): TGTGCCAGCAGCTTAGCAGGGGCTGATCAGCCCCAGCATTTT. This codes for CASSLAGADQPQHF.

This clone came up once. The chain employs TRBV5-1 and TRBJ1-2, with a possible D match to TRBD1 (6 bases). Germline values: CDR1 SGHRS, CDR2 YFSETQ. The CDR3 loop spans 16 amino acids. V was shortened by 0 bases and J by 1 base, with 13 bases between the two germline ends. The CDR3, as DNA: TGCGCCAGCAGCTTGGCGGAAGGGGGTTTTAACTATGGCTACACCTTC. Protein product: CASSLAEGGFNYGYTF. The whole variable domain, remainder taken from reference TRBV5-1 and TRBJ1-2, is KAGVTQTPRYLIKTRGQQVTLSCSPISGHRSVSWYQQTPGQGLQFLFEYFSETQRNKGNFPGRFSGRQFSNSRSEMNVSTLELGDSALYLCASSLAEGGFNYGYTFGSGTRLTVV.

This chain links TRBV28 with TRBJ2-3, with D possibly TRBD2 on 5 matching bases. The CDR3 has 16 amino acids. V shed 6 bases and J shed 1 base, with 17 bases lying between them. Germline CDR1 and CDR2: MDHEN and SYDVKM. This chain's CDR3 is CASRRHGGPGTDTQYF. CDR3 coding DNA: TGTGCCAGCAGACGCCATGGCGGGCCGGGCACAGATACGCAGTATTTT.

This chain connects TRBV7-9 to TRBJ1-2; 7 bases agree with TRBD1. CDR1 and CDR2 from the germline V gene are SEHNR and FQNEAQ (reference sequence). The CDR3 spans 13 residues. The J segment lost 6 bases and the V segment lost 5 bases, leaving 6 bases of the junction unmatched. CDR3 bases: TGTGCCAGCAGCCCAACAGGGGTGAATGGCTACACCTTC. This gives the protein CASSPTGVNGYTF.

The rearrangement uses TRBV7-3 and TRBJ2-2, with TRBD1 identical over 7 bases. The germline gives CDR1 SGHTA, CDR2 FQGTGA. CDR3 length equals 15 residues. The trim removed 6 bases at V and 5 bases at J, leaving 9 bases unmatched. The chain's CDR3 is CASSFTGAETGELFF. DNA of the CDR3: TGTGCCAGCAGTTTTACAGGGGCTGAAACCGGGGAGCTGTTTTTT.

This chain uses TRBV28 with TRBJ1-5, with 7 nucleotides matching TRBD1. The germline gives CDR1 MDHEN, CDR2 SYDVKM. V gave up 7 bases and J gave up 11 bases; unmatched junction bases: 14. The CDR3 runs to 14 residues. The CDR3 sequence is CASTPDRVAEAQHF. The CDR3 coding sequence is TGTGCCAGCACCCCTGACAGGGTCGCGGAGGCCCAGCATTTT.